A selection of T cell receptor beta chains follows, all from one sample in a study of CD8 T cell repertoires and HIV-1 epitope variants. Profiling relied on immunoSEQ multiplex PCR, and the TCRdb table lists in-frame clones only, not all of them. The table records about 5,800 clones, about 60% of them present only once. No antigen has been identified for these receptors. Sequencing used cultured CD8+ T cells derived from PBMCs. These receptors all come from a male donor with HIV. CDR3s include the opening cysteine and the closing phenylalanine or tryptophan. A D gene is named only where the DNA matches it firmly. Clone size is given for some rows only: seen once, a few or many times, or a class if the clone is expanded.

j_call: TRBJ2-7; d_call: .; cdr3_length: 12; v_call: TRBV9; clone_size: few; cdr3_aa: CASSATQGEQYF; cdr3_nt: TGTGCCAGCAGCGCGACACAGGGAGAGCAGTACTTC
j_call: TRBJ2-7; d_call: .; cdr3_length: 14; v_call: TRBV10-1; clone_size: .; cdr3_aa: CASSVGGRFQEQYF; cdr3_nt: TGCGCCAGCAGCGTGGGGGGGCGCTTTCAAGAGCAGTACTTC
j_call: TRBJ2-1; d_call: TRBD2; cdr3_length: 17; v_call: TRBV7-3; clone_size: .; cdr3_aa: CASSLTGGGHSSNEQFF; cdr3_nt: TGTGCCAGCAGCTTAACTGGCGGGGGGCATAGTAGCAATGAGCAGTTCTTC
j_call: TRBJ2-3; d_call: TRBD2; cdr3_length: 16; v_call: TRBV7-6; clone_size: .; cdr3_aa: CASSAGLAGVEDTQYF; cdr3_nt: TGTGCCAGCAGCGCCGGACTAGCGGGAGTAGAAGATACGCAGTATTTT
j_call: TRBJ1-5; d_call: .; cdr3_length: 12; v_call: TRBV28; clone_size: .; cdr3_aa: CASSYENQPQHF; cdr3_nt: TGTGCCAGCAGTTATGAGAATCAGCCCCAGCATTTT
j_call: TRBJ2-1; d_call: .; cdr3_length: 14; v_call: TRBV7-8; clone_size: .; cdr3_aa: CASSFDRLAREQFF; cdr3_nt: TGTGCCAGCAGCTTTGACCGACTTGCTAGGGAGCAGTTCTTC
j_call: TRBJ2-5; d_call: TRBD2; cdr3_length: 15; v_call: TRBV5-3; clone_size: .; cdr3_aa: CARSLSGSGQETQYF; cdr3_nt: TGTGCCAGAAGCCTGAGCGGGAGCGGCCAAGAGACCCAGTACTTC
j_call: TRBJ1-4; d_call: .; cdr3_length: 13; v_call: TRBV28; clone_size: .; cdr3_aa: CATRVGGAEKLFF; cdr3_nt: TGTGCCACCAGGGTCGGGGGGGCCGAAAAACTGTTTTTT
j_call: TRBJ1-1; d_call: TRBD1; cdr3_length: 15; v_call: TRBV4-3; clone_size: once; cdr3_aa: CASNEIGTGGSEAFF; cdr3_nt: TGCGCCAGCAACGAGATCGGGACAGGGGGTTCTGAAGCTTTCTTT
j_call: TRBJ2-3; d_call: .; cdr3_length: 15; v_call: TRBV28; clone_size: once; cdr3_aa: CASSLLAESTDTQYF; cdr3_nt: TGTGCCAGCAGTTTGTTAGCGGAATCCACAGATACGCAGTATTTT
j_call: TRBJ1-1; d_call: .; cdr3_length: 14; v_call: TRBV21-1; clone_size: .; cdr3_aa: CASSAGPPGTEAFF; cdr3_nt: TGTGCCAGCAGCGCCGGTCCACCTGGGACTGAAGCTTTCTTT
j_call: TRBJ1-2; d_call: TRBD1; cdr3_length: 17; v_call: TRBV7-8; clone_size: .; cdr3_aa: CASSPTGRKQLDYGYTF; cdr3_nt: TGTGCCAGCAGCCCGACAGGGAGGAAGCAATTGGACTATGGCTACACCTTC
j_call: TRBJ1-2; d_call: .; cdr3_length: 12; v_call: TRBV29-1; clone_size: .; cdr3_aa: CSVDSINYGYTF; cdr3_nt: TGCAGCGTTGACAGTATTAACTATGGCTACACCTTC
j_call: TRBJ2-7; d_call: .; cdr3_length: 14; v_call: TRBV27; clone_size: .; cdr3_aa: CASSARDNGYEQYF; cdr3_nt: TGTGCCAGCAGTGCTCGGGACAACGGCTACGAGCAGTACTTC
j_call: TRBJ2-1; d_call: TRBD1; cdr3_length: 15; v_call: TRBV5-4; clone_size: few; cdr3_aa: CASSSRDRGYNEQFF; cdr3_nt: TGTGCCAGCAGCTCCCGGGACAGGGGTTACAATGAGCAGTTCTTC
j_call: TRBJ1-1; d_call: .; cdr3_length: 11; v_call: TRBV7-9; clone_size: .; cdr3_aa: CASSLTGEAFF; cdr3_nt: TGTGCCAGCAGCTTAACAGGGGAAGCTTTCTTT
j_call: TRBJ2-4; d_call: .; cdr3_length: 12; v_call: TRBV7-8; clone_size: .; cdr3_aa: CALGEDQNIQYF; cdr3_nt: TGTGCCTTGGGGGAGGACCAAAACATTCAGTACTTC
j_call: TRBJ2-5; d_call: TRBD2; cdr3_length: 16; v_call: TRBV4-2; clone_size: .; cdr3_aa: CASSQTSVGNQETLYF; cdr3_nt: TGTGCCAGCAGCCAAACTAGCGTCGGGAACCAAGAGACCCTGTACTTC
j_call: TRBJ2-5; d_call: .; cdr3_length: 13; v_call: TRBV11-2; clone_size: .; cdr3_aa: CASSRDIGETQYF; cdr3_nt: TGTGCCAGCAGCCGGGACATTGGCGAGACCCAGTACTTC
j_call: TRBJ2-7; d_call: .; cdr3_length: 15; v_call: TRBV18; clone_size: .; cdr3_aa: CASSPPPGLEVEQYF; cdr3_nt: TGTGCCAGCTCACCCCCCCCGGGACTGGAGGTCGAGCAGTACTTC
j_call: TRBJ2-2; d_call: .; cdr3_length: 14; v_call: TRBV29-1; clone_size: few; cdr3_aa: CSVVGNLNTGELFF; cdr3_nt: TGCAGCGTTGTCGGAAACCTGAACACCGGGGAGCTGTTTTTT
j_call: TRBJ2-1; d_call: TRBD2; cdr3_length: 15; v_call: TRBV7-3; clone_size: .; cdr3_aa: CASSSTSGGVNEQFF; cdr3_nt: TGTGCCAGCAGCTCAACTAGCGGGGGGGTTAATGAGCAGTTCTTC
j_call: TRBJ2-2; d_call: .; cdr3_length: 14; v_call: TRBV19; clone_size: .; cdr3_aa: CASSIQGNTGELFF; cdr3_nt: TGTGCCAGTAGTATACAGGGAAACACCGGGGAGCTGTTTTTT
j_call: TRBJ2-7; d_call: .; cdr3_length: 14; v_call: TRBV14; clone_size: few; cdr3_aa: CASRPNLQLGEQYF; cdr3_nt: TGTGCCAGCAGGCCCAATCTTCAATTGGGCGAGCAGTACTTC
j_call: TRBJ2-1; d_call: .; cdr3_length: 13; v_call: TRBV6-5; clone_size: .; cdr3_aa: CASSSRDSDEQFF; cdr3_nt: TGTGCCAGCAGTTCCCGGGACTCGGATGAGCAGTTCTTC
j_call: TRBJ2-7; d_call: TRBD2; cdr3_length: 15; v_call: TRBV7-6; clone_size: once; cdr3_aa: CASSNLLAGAYEQYF; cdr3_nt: TGTGCCAGCAGCAACCTACTAGCGGGAGCTTACGAGCAGTACTTC
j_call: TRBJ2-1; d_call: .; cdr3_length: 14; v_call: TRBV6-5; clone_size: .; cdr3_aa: CASRGERSMDEQFF; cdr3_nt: TGTGCCAGCAGAGGGGAGCGGAGTATGGATGAGCAGTTCTTC
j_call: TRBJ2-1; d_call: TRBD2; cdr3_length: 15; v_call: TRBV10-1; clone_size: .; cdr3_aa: CASSEGRGSYNEQFF; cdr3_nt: TGCGCCAGCAGTGAAGGGAGGGGCTCCTACAATGAGCAGTTCTTC
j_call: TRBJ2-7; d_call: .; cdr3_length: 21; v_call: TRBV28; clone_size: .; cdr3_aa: CASSTHPGQGGLAAFSYEQYF; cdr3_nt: TGTGCCAGCAGTACTCACCCGGGACAGGGGGGACTAGCGGCCTTCTCCTACGAGCAGTACTTC
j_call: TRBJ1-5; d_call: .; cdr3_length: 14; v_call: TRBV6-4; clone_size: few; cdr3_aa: CAKGKGHSNQPQHF; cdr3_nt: TGTGCCAAGGGTAAGGGGCATAGCAATCAGCCCCAGCATTTT
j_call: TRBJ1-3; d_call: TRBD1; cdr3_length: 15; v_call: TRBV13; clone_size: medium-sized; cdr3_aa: CASSPDRDGRNTIYF; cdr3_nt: TGTGCCAGCAGCCCTGACAGGGACGGGCGAAACACCATATATTTT
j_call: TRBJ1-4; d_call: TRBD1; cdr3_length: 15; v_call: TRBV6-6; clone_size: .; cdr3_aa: CASSLLTGIGEKLFF; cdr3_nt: TGTGCCAGCAGTCTACTGACAGGGATCGGGGAAAAACTGTTTTTT
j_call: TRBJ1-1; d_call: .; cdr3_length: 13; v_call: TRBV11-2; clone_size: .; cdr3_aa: CASSLFENTEAFF; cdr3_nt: TGTGCCAGCAGCTTGTTCGAGAACACTGAAGCTTTCTTT
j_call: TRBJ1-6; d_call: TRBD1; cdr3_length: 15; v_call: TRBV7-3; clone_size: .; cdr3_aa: CASSLTGAVDSPLHF; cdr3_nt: TGTGCCAGCAGCTTGACAGGGGCAGTGGATTCACCCCTCCACTTT
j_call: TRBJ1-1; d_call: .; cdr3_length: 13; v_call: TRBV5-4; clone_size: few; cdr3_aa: CASSPDTNTEAFF; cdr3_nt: TGTGCCAGCAGTCCCGACACGAACACTGAAGCTTTCTTT
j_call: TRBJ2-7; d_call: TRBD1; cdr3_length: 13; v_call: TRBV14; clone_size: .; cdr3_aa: CASSPTGRIEQYF; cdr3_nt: TGTGCCAGCAGCCCGACAGGGCGAATCGAGCAGTACTTC
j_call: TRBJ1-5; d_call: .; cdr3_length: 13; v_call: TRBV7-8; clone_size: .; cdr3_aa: CASSQRWDQPQHF; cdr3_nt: TGTGCCAGCAGCCAAAGGTGGGATCAGCCCCAGCATTTT
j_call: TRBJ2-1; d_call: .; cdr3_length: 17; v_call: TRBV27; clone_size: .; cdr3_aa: CASSLNGGAYSYNEQFF; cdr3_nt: TGTGCCAGCAGTTTAAATGGCGGAGCATACTCCTACAATGAGCAGTTCTTC
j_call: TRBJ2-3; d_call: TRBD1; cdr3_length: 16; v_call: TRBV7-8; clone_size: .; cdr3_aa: CASSLWTGARTDTQYF; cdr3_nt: TGTGCCAGCAGCCTTTGGACAGGGGCCCGGACAGATACGCAGTATTTT
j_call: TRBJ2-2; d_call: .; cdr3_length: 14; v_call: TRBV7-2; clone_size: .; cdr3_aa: CASSLAGNTGELFF; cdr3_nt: TGTGCCAGCAGCTTAGCGGGGAACACCGGGGAGCTGTTTTTT
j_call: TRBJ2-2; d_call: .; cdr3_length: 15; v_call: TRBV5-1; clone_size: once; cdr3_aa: CASSLARQNTGELFF; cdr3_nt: TGCGCCAGCAGCTTGGCGAGGCAGAACACCGGGGAGCTGTTTTTT
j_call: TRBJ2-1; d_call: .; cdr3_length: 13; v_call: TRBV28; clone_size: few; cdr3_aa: CASKDSSYNEQFF; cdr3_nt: TGTGCCAGCAAGGACAGCTCCTACAATGAGCAGTTCTTC
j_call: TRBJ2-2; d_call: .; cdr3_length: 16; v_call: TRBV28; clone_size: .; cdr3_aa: CASSLWAEGSTGELFF; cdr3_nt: TGTGCCAGCAGTTTGTGGGCGGAAGGGTCCACCGGGGAGCTGTTTTTT